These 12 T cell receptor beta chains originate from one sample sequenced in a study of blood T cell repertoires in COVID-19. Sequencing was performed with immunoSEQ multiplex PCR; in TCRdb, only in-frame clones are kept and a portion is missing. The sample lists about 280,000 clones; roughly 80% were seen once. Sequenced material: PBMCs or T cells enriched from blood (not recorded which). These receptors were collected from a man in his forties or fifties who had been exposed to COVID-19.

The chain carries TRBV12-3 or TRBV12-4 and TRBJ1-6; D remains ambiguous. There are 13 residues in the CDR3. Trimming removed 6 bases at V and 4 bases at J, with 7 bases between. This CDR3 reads CASSPDYNSPLHF. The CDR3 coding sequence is TGTGCCAGCAGCCCAGATTATAATTCACCCCTCCACTTT.

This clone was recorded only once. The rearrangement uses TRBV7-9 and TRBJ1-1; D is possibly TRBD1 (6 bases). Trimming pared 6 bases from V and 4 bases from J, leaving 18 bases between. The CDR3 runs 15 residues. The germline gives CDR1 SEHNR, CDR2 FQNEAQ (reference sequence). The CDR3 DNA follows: TGTGCCAGCAGTCCTTTCGGGACAAAGATCACTGAAGCTTTCTTT. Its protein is CASSPFGTKITEAFF.

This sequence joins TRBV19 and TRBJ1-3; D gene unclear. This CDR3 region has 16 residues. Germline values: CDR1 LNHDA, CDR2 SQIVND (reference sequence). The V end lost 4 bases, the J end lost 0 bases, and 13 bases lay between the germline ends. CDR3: CASSSTQRSSGNTIYF. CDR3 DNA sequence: TGTGCCAGTAGTAGTACACAGAGATCCTCTGGAAACACCATATATTTT.

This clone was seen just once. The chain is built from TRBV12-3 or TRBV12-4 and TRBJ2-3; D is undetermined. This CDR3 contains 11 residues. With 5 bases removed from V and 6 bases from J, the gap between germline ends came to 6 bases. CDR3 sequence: CASSNTDTQYF. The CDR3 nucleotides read TGTGCCAGCAGTAACACCGATACGCAGTATTTT.

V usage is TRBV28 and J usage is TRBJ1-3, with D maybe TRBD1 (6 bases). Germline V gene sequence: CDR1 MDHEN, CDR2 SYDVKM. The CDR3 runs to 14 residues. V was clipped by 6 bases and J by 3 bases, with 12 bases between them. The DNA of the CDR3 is TGTGCCAGCAGAGAGGGGGTAGATGGAAACACCATATATTTT. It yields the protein CASREGVDGNTIYF.

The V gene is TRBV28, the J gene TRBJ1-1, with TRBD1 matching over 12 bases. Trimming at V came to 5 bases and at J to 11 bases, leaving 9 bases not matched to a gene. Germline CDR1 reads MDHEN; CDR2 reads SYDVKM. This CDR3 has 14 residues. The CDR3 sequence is CASSPFGTGGSAFF. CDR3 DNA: TGTGCCAGCAGTCCCTTCGGGACAGGGGGCTCTGCTTTCTTT.

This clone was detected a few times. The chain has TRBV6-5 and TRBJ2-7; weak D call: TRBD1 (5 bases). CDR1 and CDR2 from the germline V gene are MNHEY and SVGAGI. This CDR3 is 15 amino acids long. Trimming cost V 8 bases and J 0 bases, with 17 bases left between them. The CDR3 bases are TGTGCCAGCTCGTTGGGGCGGCTGAGCTCCTACGAGCAGTACTTC. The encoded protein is CASSLGRLSSYEQYF.

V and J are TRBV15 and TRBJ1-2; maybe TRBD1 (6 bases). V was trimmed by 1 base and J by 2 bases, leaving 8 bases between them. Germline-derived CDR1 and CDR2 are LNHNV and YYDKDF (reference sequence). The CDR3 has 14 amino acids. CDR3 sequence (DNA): TGTGCCACCAGCAGAGCCGACAGGAACTATGGCTACACCTTC. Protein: CATSRADRNYGYTF.

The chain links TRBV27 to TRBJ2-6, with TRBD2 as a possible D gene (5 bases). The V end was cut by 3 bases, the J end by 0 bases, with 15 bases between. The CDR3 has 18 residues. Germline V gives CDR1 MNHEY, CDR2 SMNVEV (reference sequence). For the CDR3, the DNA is TGTGCCAGCAGTTTTTGGTGGGAGCCAGCCTCTGGGGCCAACGTCCTGACTTTC. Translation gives CASSFWWEPASGANVLTF.

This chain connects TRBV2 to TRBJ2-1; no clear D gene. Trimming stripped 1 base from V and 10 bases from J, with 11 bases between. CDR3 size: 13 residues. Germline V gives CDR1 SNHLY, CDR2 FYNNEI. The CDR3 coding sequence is TGTGCCAGCAGTGAAGAATGGAGTAGGGAGCAGTTCTTC. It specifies CASSEEWSREQFF.

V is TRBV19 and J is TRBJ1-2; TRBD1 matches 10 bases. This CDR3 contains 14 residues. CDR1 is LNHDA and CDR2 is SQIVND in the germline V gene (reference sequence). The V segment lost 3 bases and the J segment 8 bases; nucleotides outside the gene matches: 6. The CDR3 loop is CASSIFGTGEGYTF. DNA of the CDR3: TGTGCCAGTAGTATTTTCGGGACAGGGGAAGGCTACACCTTC.

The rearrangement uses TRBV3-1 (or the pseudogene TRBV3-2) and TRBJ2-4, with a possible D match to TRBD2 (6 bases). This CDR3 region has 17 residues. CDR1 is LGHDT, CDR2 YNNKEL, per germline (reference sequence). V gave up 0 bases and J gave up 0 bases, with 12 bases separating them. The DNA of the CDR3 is TGTGCCAGCAGCCAAGATTCCCTGGGACTAGCCAAAAACATTCAGTACTTC. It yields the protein CASSQDSLGLAKNIQYF.